This T cell receptor beta chain was documented in a study of shared clonotypes between healthy human individuals. Overall study results and limits: Across subsets, estimated richness was generally greater for naive than for memory populations. An anticipated effect of sequencing depth on clonotype sharing among donors was recognized. Sampling used blood alone; tissue repertoires probably differ.

Recent vaccinations or acute infections were absent in the healthy HIV-negative adult donors. The protocol was immunoSEQ multiplex PCR, while the TCRdb copy is restricted to in-frame clones and leaves out a portion. The table includes about 700,000 clones, around 74% detected once. This clone appeared a few times. The target antigen is unknown. Germline lookup yields CDR1 SNHLY and CDR2 FYNNEI. CDR3 length: 13 amino acids. Trimming took 6 bases from V and 2 from J, leaving 7 bases between them. This TCR was sampled from a woman under 40 in good health. The sequenced sample was memory CD4+ T cells sorted from blood. Subset defined: CD45RA-negative fraction. This rearrangement joins TRBV2 to TRBJ2-2; D not resolved. CDR3 loop: CASSPTNTGELFF. Here the CDR3 DNA reads TGTGCCAGCAGCCCAACTAACACCGGGGAGCTGTTTTTT. Drawing the rest from reference TRBV2 and TRBJ2-2, the complete variable domain is EPEVTQTPSHQVTQMGQEVILRCVPISNHLYFYWYRQILGQKVEFLVSFYNNEISEKSEIFDDQFSVERPDGSNFTLKIRSTKLEDSAMYFCASSPTNTGELFFGEGSRLTVL.